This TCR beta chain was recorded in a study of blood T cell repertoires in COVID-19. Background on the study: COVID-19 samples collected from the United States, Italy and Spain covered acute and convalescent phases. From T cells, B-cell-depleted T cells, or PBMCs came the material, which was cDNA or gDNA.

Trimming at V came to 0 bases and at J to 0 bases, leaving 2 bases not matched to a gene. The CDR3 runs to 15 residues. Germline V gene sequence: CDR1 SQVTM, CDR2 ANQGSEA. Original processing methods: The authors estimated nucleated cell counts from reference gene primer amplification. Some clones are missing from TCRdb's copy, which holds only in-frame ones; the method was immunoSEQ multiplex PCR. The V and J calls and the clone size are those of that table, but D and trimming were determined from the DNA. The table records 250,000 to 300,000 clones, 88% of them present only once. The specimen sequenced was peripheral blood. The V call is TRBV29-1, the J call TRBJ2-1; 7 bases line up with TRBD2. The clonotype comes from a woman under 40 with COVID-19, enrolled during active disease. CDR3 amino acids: CSVEEREISYNEQFF. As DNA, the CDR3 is TGCAGCGTTGAAGAGCGGGAGATCTCCTACAATGAGCAGTTCTTC.